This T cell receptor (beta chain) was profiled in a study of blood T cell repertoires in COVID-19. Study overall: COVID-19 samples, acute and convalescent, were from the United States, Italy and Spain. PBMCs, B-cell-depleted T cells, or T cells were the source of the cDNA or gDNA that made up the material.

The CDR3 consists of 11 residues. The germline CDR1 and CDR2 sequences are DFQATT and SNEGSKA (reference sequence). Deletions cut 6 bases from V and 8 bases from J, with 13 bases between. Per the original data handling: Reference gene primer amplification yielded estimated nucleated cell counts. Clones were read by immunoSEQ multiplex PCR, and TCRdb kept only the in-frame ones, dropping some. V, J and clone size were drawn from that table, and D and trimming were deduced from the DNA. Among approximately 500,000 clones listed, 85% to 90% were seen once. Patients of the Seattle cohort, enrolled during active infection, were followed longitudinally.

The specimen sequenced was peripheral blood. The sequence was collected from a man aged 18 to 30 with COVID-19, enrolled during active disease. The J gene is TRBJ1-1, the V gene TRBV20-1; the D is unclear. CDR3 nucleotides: TGCAGTGCCATCAAGGGAGGGGAAGCTTTCTTT. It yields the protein CSAIKGGEAFF.